These 2 T cell receptor beta chains share one sample of origin, sequenced in a study of early T cells in non-severe SARS-CoV-2 infection. MiXCR, applied by TCRdb to the 5' RACE reads, yields one record per CDR3 protein. Here the sample spans 30,000 or so distinct CDR3 sequences, roughly 6% being singletons. Material: whole blood. The receptors were gathered from an adult who was a healthcare worker with PCR-confirmed SARS-CoV-2 infection or an uninfected control (not recorded which).

V gene TRBV5-1 combines with J gene TRBJ2-3; D is unresolved. V lost 1 base and J lost 5, with 8 bases in between. The CDR3 runs 13 residues. In germline, CDR1 is SGHRS, CDR2 YFSETQ. For the CDR3, the DNA is TGCGCCAGCAGCTTGAGCCAGCTAGATACGCAGTATTTT. Translation: CASSLSQLDTQYF.

This clonotype was detected ten times or more. V is TRBV11-2 and J is TRBJ2-1, with 13 positions matching TRBD2. Germline CDR1 reads SGHAT; CDR2 reads FQNNGV. V lost 5 bases and J lost 14; bases outside the gene matches: 9. This CDR3 spans 14 amino acids. As DNA, the CDR3 is TGTGCCAGCAGCCTGGATCCCGGGACTAGCGGGGAGTTCTTC. Amino acid sequence: CASSLDPGTSGEFF.